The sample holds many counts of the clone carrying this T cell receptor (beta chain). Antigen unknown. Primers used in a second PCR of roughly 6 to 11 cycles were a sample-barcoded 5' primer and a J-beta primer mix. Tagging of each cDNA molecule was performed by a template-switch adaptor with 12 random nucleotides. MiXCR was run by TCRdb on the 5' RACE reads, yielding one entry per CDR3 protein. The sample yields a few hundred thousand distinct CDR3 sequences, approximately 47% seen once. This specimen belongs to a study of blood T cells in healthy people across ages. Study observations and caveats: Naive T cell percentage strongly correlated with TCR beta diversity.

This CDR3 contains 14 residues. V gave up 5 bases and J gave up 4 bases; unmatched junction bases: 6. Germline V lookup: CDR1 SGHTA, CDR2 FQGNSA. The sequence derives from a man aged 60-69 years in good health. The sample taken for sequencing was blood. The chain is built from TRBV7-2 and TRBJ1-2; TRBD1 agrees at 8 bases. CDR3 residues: CASSDRTGLYGYTF. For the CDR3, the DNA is TGTGCCAGCAGCGACCGGACAGGGCTCTATGGCTACACCTTC.